The source of this T cell receptor beta chain is a study of tumor and adjacent non-tumor tissue in lung cancer. As for this clonotype: An end of the junction differs from the germline gene, which may be a read error.

Three rounds of nested PCR, following a modified ARM-PCR protocol, produced the TCRbeta library. TCRdb fed the multiplex PCR reads into MiXCR, producing one record per CDR3 protein. The sample contains approximately 90,000 distinct CDR3 sequences, less than 80% of which appear only once. The template was RNA from unsorted bulk tissue. This TCR came from a man between 60 and 75 years old with non-small cell lung cancer. The sample comprised lung tumor tissue.

CDR3 region: CVSSSTRTGSYEQYF. Here the CDR3 DNA reads TGTGTCAGCAGTTCTACCAGGACAGGGTCCTACGAGCAGTACTTT. The chain has TRBV11-3 and TRBJ2-7; 8 nucleotides align to TRBD1. This CDR3 has 15 residues. Germline CDR1 reads SGHNT; CDR2 reads YENEEA.